This T cell receptor (beta chain) was profiled in a study of T cells after yellow fever vaccination. This clonotype was seen more than once but under ten times. The antigen is not known. Generation of TCR cDNA used 5'RACE template switching (which added a universal primer site and UMIs). TCRdb processed the 5' RACE reads anew with MiXCR; each CDR3 protein has one entry. The table has about 550,000 distinct CDR3 sequences, around 21% seen once. General study findings and limits: Repertoires sorted by FACS could include abundant clonotypes that are contaminants from the bulk population. CD4 and CD8 compartments shared a small share of clonotypes, likely from convergent recombination. Most primary-vaccination clones recurred post-booster (roughly 97% CD4, just over 85% CD8).

CDR1 is MGHRA and CDR2 is YSYEKL in the germline V gene. This CDR3 spans 14 amino acids. The germline V and J ends were trimmed by 2 bases and 4 bases, with 9 bases remaining between them. This sequence was found in a man aged 25-40 years who received the YFV17D yellow fever vaccine. The sequencing used PBMCs, collected 15 days after the yellow fever booster vaccination. The rearrangement links TRBV4-1 to TRBJ2-1, with D perhaps TRBD1 (5 bases). This chain's CDR3 is CASSQQQDYNEQFF. CDR3 DNA: TGCGCCAGCAGCCAACAACAGGATTACAATGAGCAGTTCTTC.